This T cell receptor (beta chain) was documented in a study of blood T cell repertoires in COVID-19. The overall study: The samples span acute and convalescent COVID-19 from the United States, Italy and Spain. The analysed material was cDNA or gDNA that came from T cells, B-cell-depleted T cells, or PBMCs.

Assay: immunoSEQ multiplex PCR; the TCRdb copy retains only in-frame clones and omits some. The data show approximately 290,000 clones, roughly 88% seen once. This clone was seen a few times. Each participant's cohort was designated according to participant-reported clinical history. Two consecutive negative NP/OP PCR tests, clearance, or resolved symptoms defined Cohort 3 recovery. J lost 8 bases, V lost 2 bases, and 13 bases had no gene match. CDR3 size: 17 residues. Germline V lookup: CDR1 SGHRS, CDR2 YFSETQ. The clonotype comes from a woman aged 25 to 39 who had recovered from COVID-19. V is TRBV5-1 and J is TRBJ1-6; 7 bases agree with TRBD1. The sequencing input was PBMCs or T cells enriched from blood (not recorded which). CDR3 bases: TGCGCCAGCAGCTTTAGGGGACAGCAAGGAGGTTATTCACCCCTCCACTTT. This translates into CASSFRGQQGGYSPLHF. The entire variable domain, with the rest obtained from reference TRBV5-1 and TRBJ1-6, is as follows: KAGVTQTPRYLIKTRGQQVTLSCSPISGHRSVSWYQQTPGQGLQFLFEYFSETQRNKGNFPGRFSGRQFSNSRSEMNVSTLELGDSALYLCASSFRGQQGGYSPLHFGNGTRLTVT.